Presented here are 27 T cell receptor beta chains from one specimen sequenced in a study of graft-versus-host responses after intestinal transplantation. The assay was immunoSEQ multiplex PCR, and TCRdb's table has in-frame clones only and misses some. The sample includes over 15,000 clones, around 70% seen only once; the top ten take around 3.3%. Processing released intraepithelial and lamina propria lymphocytes from the graft tissue. The sequencing used ileum tissue, collected 14 days after transplant. The source is a human patient who received an intestinal transplant, so some T cells may come from the graft donor.

This clone was recorded a few times. V gene TRBV11-2 combines with J gene TRBJ2-7, with 11 bases identical to TRBD1. V shed 4 bases, J shed 7 bases, and the junction held 6 bases outside the gene matches. Per the germline V gene, CDR1 is SGHAT and CDR2 is FQNNGV. This CDR3 has 14 amino acids. The CDR3 region has the DNA TGTGCCAGCAGCTCCGGACAGGGGGCGGGGGAGCAGTACTTC. This encodes CASSSGQGAGEQYF.

A single count supports this clone. The chain uses TRBV6-5 and TRBJ2-7, with D perhaps matching TRBD1 (5 bases). CDR3 length: 12 amino acids. The V end lost 7 bases, the J end lost 4 bases, and 11 bases lay between the germline ends. Germline CDR1 and CDR2: MNHEY and SVGAGI. CDR3 residues: CASTGSGYEQYF. For the CDR3, the DNA is TGTGCCAGCACCGGGTCAGGGTACGAGCAGTACTTC.

This clone appeared a few times. Here the CDR3 DNA reads TGTGCCAGCAGCCAAGGATGGGAGAATTTGAACACTGAAGCTTTCTTT. It encodes CASSQGWENLNTEAFF. The chain has TRBV14 and TRBJ1-1; the D is unclear. Germline values: CDR1 SGHDN, CDR2 FVKESK. The V end lost 1 base, the J end lost 0 bases, and 12 bases lay between the germline ends. This CDR3 region has 16 residues.

The chain employs TRBV7-9 and TRBJ2-7, with D unresolved. V lost 2 bases to trimming and J lost 1 base, with 6 bases between them. Germline V gene sequence: CDR1 SEHNR, CDR2 FQNEAQ (reference sequence). This CDR3 spans 13 amino acids. The CDR3 coding sequence is TGTGCCAGCAGCTTAACTGCGTCCTACGAGCAGTACTTC. Translating it yields CASSLTASYEQYF.

In DNA, the CDR3 is TGTGCCAGCAGCTTCCAGGGAAACACCATATATTTT. Protein: CASSFQGNTIYF. The V and J genes are TRBV5-4 and TRBJ1-3, with unresolved D. Trimming cost V 2 bases and J 4 bases, with 4 bases left between them. Germline CDR1 SGHNT, CDR2 YYREEE (reference sequence). This CDR3 spans 12 amino acids.

This clone showed up just a few times. The chain has TRBV4-1 and TRBJ2-1; either TRBD1 or TRBD2 may supply D (5 bases each). This CDR3 comprises 17 residues. Germline CDR1 MGHRA, CDR2 YSYEKL. Trimming took off 4 bases at V and 0 bases at J, with 16 bases between the two ends. This CDR3 reads CASSPLGTQSSYNEQFF. The CDR3 DNA follows: TGCGCCAGCAGCCCTTTAGGGACCCAAAGCTCCTACAATGAGCAGTTCTTC.

On this clone itself: The same CDR3 arises from other DNA sequences in this sample as well. V is TRBV20-1 and J is TRBJ1-1; D unclear. The ends were cut back, 3 bases at V and 11 bases at J, with 13 bases in the middle. CDR3 length: 11 residues. Germline V CDR1 and CDR2: DFQATT, SNEGSKA (reference sequence). The CDR3 protein is CSASRPNGAFF. The CDR3, as DNA: TGCAGTGCTAGTCGACCAAACGGGGCTTTCTTT.

With respect to this clone: Other DNA sequences within the sample encode an identical CDR3. The V gene is TRBV4-2, the J gene TRBJ2-3, with D possibly matching TRBD1 (5 bases). The V gene's germline CDR1 is LGHNA and CDR2 YNFKEQ. Trimming cost V 0 bases and J 1 base, with 8 bases left between them. This CDR3 has 15 residues. This CDR3 is CASSQEEGGTDTQYF. CDR3 DNA: TGTGCCAGCAGCCAAGAGGAAGGGGGCACAGATACGCAGTATTTT.

V gene TRBV27 combines with J gene TRBJ1-5, with TRBD1 identical over 7 bases. The V and J ends lost 6 bases and 2 bases, in that order; junction bases with no gene match: 7. This CDR3 region has 15 residues. CDR1 and CDR2 from the germline V gene are MNHEY and SMNVEV (reference sequence). The CDR3 here is CASSSTGKGNQPQHF. DNA of the CDR3: TGTGCCAGCAGCTCGACAGGGAAGGGCAATCAGCCCCAGCATTTT.

The chain recombines TRBV2 with TRBJ2-7, with a possible D match to TRBD2 (7 bases). Germline V gene lookup returns CDR1 SNHLY and CDR2 FYNNEI. V was trimmed by 6 bases and J by 2 bases, leaving 17 bases between them. CDR3 length: 15 residues. The CDR3 DNA follows: TGTGCCAGCAGGGGGGGAGGGGGTACCCCCTACGAGCAGTACTTC. Protein sequence: CASRGGGGTPYEQYF. The full variable domain, in which reference TRBV2 and TRBJ2-7 provide the parts outside the CDR3, is EPEVTQTPSHQVTQMGQEVILRCVPISNHLYFYWYRQILGQKVEFLVSFYNNEISEKSEIFDDQFSVERPDGSNFTLKIRSTKLEDSAMYFCASRGGGGTPYEQYFGPGTRLTVT.

This clone has only a few counts. The J gene is TRBJ2-3, the V gene TRBV7-9; D gene unclear. The CDR3 spans 15 residues. Germline CDR1 is SEHNR and CDR2 is FQNEAQ (reference sequence). V lost 5 bases and J lost 2, with 14 bases in between. In nucleotides, the CDR3 is TGTGCCAGCAGCCCCCTTGGTGGTTCCACAGATACGCAGTATTTT. This gives the protein CASSPLGGSTDTQYF.

This chain joins TRBV29-1 and TRBJ1-1; 10 nucleotides match TRBD1. The CDR3 consists of 13 residues. V was pared by 7 bases and J by 5 bases, with 7 bases of the junction left unmatched. The germline V gene has CDR1 SQVTM and CDR2 ANQGSEA. The CDR3 region is CSAKGQGRTEAFF. Here the CDR3 DNA reads TGCAGCGCTAAGGGACAGGGGAGGACTGAAGCTTTCTTT.

The chain is built from TRBV6-1 and TRBJ2-3; no firm D call. With 5 bases removed from V and 5 bases from J, the gap between germline ends came to 2 bases. CDR1 and CDR2 (germline): MNHNS, SASEGT. This CDR3 region has 10 residues. The CDR3 region is CASSLDTQYF. The CDR3 region has the DNA TGTGCCAGCAGTCTAGATACGCAGTATTTT.

The J gene is TRBJ2-1, the V gene TRBV7-6; 12 bases align to TRBD2. Germline trimming cut 2 bases from V and 6 bases from J; bases unmatched to any gene: 2. The CDR3 runs 15 residues. The germline V gene has CDR1 SGHVS and CDR2 FNYEAQ. This CDR3 is CASSLSSGRGNEQFF. The CDR3 coding sequence is TGTGCCAGCAGCTTATCTAGCGGGAGGGGCAATGAGCAGTTCTTC.

The chain is built from TRBV11-2 and TRBJ2-5; D might be TRBD1 or TRBD2, each matching 5 bases. The DNA end is a closer match to TRBJ2-7, so the J assignment may be wrong. Germline-derived CDR1 and CDR2 are SGHAT and FQNNGV. The CDR3 extends over 12 amino acids. The CDR3 sequence is CASSRDPYEQYF. The CDR3 coding sequence is TGTGCCAGCAGCCGGGACCCATACGAGCAGTACTTC.

The chain is built from TRBV27 and TRBJ2-7, with 9 bases aligning to TRBD2. Germline trimming cut 6 bases from V and 3 bases from J; bases unmatched to any gene: 9. This CDR3 is 15 amino acids long. Germline V lookup: CDR1 MNHEY, CDR2 SMNVEV (reference sequence). The CDR3 reads CASRSPAGGYYEQYF. CDR3 DNA: TGTGCCAGCAGATCCCCAGCGGGGGGCTACTACGAGCAGTACTTC.

This clone was seen once. The V and J genes are TRBV19 and TRBJ2-5, with 7 nucleotides matching TRBD1. The DNA end lines up better with TRBJ2-7; the J call may be wrong. The CDR3 has 13 residues. Germline loops: CDR1 LNHDA, CDR2 SQIVND (reference sequence). CDR3 residues: CASQGDNSYEQYF. For the CDR3, the DNA is TGTGCCAGCCAGGGGGACAATTCCTACGAGCAGTACTTC.

This chain joins TRBV29-1 and TRBJ2-7, with no clear D. V lost 4 bases, J lost 0 bases, and 7 bases lay in between. Germline-derived CDR1 and CDR2 are SQVTM and ANQGSEA. This CDR3 region has 12 residues. The CDR3 loop is CSVGGISYEQYF. The CDR3 DNA reads TGCAGCGTTGGGGGAATCTCCTACGAGCAGTACTTC.

The gene calls are TRBV19 and TRBJ2-6, with 8 positions matching TRBD1. The junction had 7 bases not matched to a gene; V was cut back by 3 bases and J by 0 bases. This CDR3 spans 18 amino acids. CDR1 is LNHDA and CDR2 is SQIVND in the germline V gene (reference sequence). CDR3 residues: CASSMSGQGFSGANVLTF. Here the CDR3 DNA reads TGTGCCAGTAGTATGTCAGGACAGGGTTTCTCTGGGGCCAACGTCCTGACTTTC.

This clone is medium-sized. The chain carries TRBV6-1 and TRBJ1-4, with D uncertain. Per germline, CDR1 MNHNS and CDR2 SASEGT. V dropped 8 bases and J dropped 7 bases, with 17 bases sitting between them. This CDR3 comprises 14 residues. Written as DNA, the CDR3 is TGTGCCAGCGGGGTTGGAGGTGCCCCTGAAAAACTGTTTTTT. Its protein product is CASGVGGAPEKLFF.

V gene TRBV4-1 combines with J gene TRBJ1-1; D unresolved. CDR1 MGHRA and CDR2 YSYEKL come from the germline V gene. The CDR3 runs 15 residues. With 1 base removed from V and 1 base from J, the gap between germline ends came to 10 bases. The CDR3 region is CASSQVPPQNTEAFF. In nucleotides, the CDR3 is TGCGCCAGCAGCCAAGTTCCGCCCCAGAACACTGAAGCTTTCTTT.

This clone was found a few times. The chain is built from TRBV30 and TRBJ2-3; no clear D gene. The CDR3 has 11 amino acids. The V end was cut by 0 bases, the J end by 5 bases, with 3 bases between. Germline loops: CDR1 GTSNPN, CDR2 SVGIG (reference sequence). The DNA for the CDR3 is TGTGCCTGGAGTGTAAGAGATACGCAGTATTTT. Its protein is CAWSVRDTQYF.

This sequence joins TRBV7-9 and TRBJ1-1, with D maybe TRBD1 (5 bases). Trimming left V 1 base short and J 5 bases short, with 14 bases between. CDR3 length: 15 amino acids. Germline V CDR1 and CDR2: SEHNR, FQNEAQ (reference sequence). The CDR3 nucleotides read TGTGCCAGCAGCTTAGTCGGAGGGGCTAGGACTGAAGCTTTCTTT. It encodes CASSLVGGARTEAFF.

This clone is a singleton in its sample. The rearrangement uses TRBV4-1 and TRBJ1-1, with D hard to call. The CDR3 is made up of 15 amino acids. CDR1 and CDR2 from the germline V gene are MGHRA and YSYEKL. With 0 bases removed from V and 1 base from J, the gap between germline ends came to 9 bases. CDR3 coding DNA: TGCGCCAGCAGCCAAGAAGGATACCAGAACACTGAAGCTTTCTTT. Translating gives CASSQEGYQNTEAFF.

In its sample, this clone was seen a few times. The sample carries other DNA sequences with the same CDR3. V gene TRBV30 combines with J gene TRBJ1-2; no clear D. The ends were cut back, 0 bases at V and 5 bases at J, with 4 bases in the middle. The CDR3 has 11 residues. Germline CDR1 reads GTSNPN; CDR2 reads SVGIG (reference sequence). CDR3 DNA: TGTGCCTGGAGTGTATATTATGGCTACACCTTC. It yields the protein CAWSVYYGYTF.

Only a few counts were recorded for this clone. The chain employs TRBV27 and TRBJ1-1; D not certain. With 3 bases removed from V and 0 bases from J, the gap between germline ends came to 5 bases. CDR3 size: 13 residues. From germline, CDR1 is MNHEY and CDR2 SMNVEV (reference sequence). As DNA, the CDR3 is TGTGCCAGCAGTTTGTCGGTGAACACTGAAGCTTTCTTT. Protein: CASSLSVNTEAFF.

A few counts support this clone. The V gene is TRBV30, the J gene TRBJ1-1; tentatively, D is TRBD1 (5 bases). CDR1 and CDR2 from the germline V gene are GTSNPN and SVGIG (reference sequence). CDR3 length: 12 residues. The V and J ends lost 3 bases and 8 bases respectively, with 13 bases between them. The CDR3 DNA reads as TGTGCCTGGAGCCAGGGTGGCGGCGAAGCTTTCTTT. Amino acid sequence: CAWSQGGGEAFF.